This T cell receptor beta chain is from a study of blood T cell repertoires in COVID-19. At the level of the study: T cells, B-cell-depleted T cells, or PBMCs supplied cDNA or gDNA.

CDR3 length: 14 amino acids. Enrollees, about 18 to 89 years old, lived in 25 or so US areas. Cohort placement rested on clinical history that participants reported themselves. In the authors' methods: Researchers report that nucleated cell counts were estimated from reference gene primer amplification. Sequencing used immunoSEQ multiplex PCR; TCRdb keeps in-frame clones, though not all of them. The V and J calls and clone size come from that table; D and trimming were worked out from the DNA. The sample contains about 250,000 clones, roughly 85% of which appear only once. This clone was detected once.

The TCR originated in a woman aged 45-59 years with acute COVID-19. This chain links TRBV21-1 with TRBJ2-5; TRBD1, as called in the table, went unchecked against the DNA. TRBV21-1 is listed as a pseudogene. Sequenced input: PBMCs or T cells enriched from blood (not recorded which). The CDR3, as DNA: TGTGCCAGCAAAGGGACAGGCACCCAAGAGACCCAGTACTTC. It specifies CASKGTGTQETQYF.